The T cell receptor (beta chain) described here comes from a study of blood T cell repertoires in COVID-19. Germline trimming cut 5 bases from V and 5 bases from J; bases unmatched to any gene: 12. The V gene's germline CDR1 is SEHNR and CDR2 FQNEAQ (reference sequence). The length of the CDR3 is 16 residues. Assay: immunoSEQ multiplex PCR; the TCRdb copy retains only in-frame clones and omits some. The table lists a few hundred thousand clones, around 90% of them singletons. The study recruited people aged about 18 to 90 years across roughly 25 US areas. The TCR sequence derives from a woman under 40 who had recovered from COVID-19. This chain connects TRBV7-9 to TRBJ1-1; TRBD1 matches at 9 bases. Sequencing was performed on PBMCs or T cells enriched from blood (not recorded which). CDR3 DNA: TGTGCCAGCAGCATACAGGGGGCGCGAAGAGGGACTGAAGCTTTCTTT. Translating gives CASSIQGARRGTEAFF. Full variable domain (rest looked up from reference TRBV7-9 and TRBJ1-1): DTGVSQNPRHKITKRGQNVTFRCDPISEHNRLYWYRQTLGQGPEFLTYFQNEAQLEKSRLLSDRFSAERPKGSFSTLEIQRTEQGDSAMYLCASSIQGARRGTEAFFGQGTRLTVV.